The 21 T cell receptor beta chains in this list originate from one sample, sequenced in a study of shared clonotypes between healthy human individuals. Naive CD8 cells lacked CD45RO and underwent positive selection for CCR7, leaving out terminally differentiated effector memory CD45RA+ cells. Generated by immunoSEQ multiplex PCR, the TCRdb table keeps only in-frame clones and is missing some. This sample yields around 600,000 clones, of which roughly 98% are seen a single time; less than 0.35% belongs to the top ten. The sequencing sample was made of naive CD8+ T cells sorted from blood. The receptor source for this set is a man younger than 45 in good health.

This clone was counted a single time. V is TRBV4-3 and J is TRBJ1-1, with 7 nucleotides matching TRBD1. The CDR3 runs 15 residues. The germline V gene encodes CDR1 LGHNA and CDR2 YSLEER. Trimming took 0 bases from V and 6 from J; bases not matched to a gene: 7. For the CDR3, the DNA is TGCGCCAGCAGCCAAGACCGGGGCAGGGGGGCTGAAGCTTTCTTT. It codes for CASSQDRGRGAEAFF.

The gene calls are TRBV9 and TRBJ1-5, with 7 positions matching TRBD1. V shed 1 base, J shed 5 bases, and the junction held 6 bases outside the gene matches. The CDR3 totals 15 residues. Germline-derived CDR1 and CDR2 are SGDLS and YYNGEE. CDR3: CASSVSGQAYQPQHF. CDR3 sequence (DNA): TGTGCCAGCAGCGTATCTGGACAGGCCTATCAGCCCCAGCATTTT.

The rearrangement links TRBV10-3 to TRBJ2-7; 9 nucleotides match TRBD2. The CDR3 loop spans 15 amino acids. The ends lost 8 bases at V and 1 base at J; junction bases unmatched: 9. Germline values: CDR1 ENHRY, CDR2 SYGVKD. CDR3 nucleotides: TGTGCCATCTCCTTAGCGGGAGAAGTTTCCTACGAGCAGTACTTC. Residues: CAISLAGEVSYEQYF.

This chain uses TRBV28 with TRBJ2-7; no firm D call. The V end was cut by 1 base, the J end by 2 bases, with 3 bases between. Germline V gene lookup returns CDR1 MDHEN and CDR2 SYDVKM. This CDR3 has 12 amino acids. The CDR3 region is CASSLYAYEQYF. In nucleotides, the CDR3 is TGTGCCAGCAGTTTATATGCCTACGAGCAGTACTTC. The full variable domain, with the rest looked up from reference TRBV28 and TRBJ2-7, is DVKVTQSSRYLVKRTGEKVFLECVQDMDHENMFWYRQDPGLGLRLIYFSYDVKMKEKGDIPEGYSVSREKKERFSLILESASTNQTSMYLCASSLYAYEQYFGPGTRLTVT.

This sequence joins TRBV29-1 and TRBJ2-7; D could derive from TRBD1 or TRBD2 (5 bases each). Looked up from germline, CDR1 is SQVTM and CDR2 is ANQGSEA. Between the trimmed V and J ends, which lost 8 bases and 4 bases, there was a span of 21 bases. This CDR3 is built from 14 residues. In DNA form, the CDR3 reads TGCAGCATAATTTCCGGGACCGAAGATTACGAGCAGTACTTC. Translation: CSIISGTEDYEQYF.

This CDR3 reads CASSVSGDNEQFF. Written as DNA, the CDR3 is TGTGCCAGCAGCGTATCAGGGGACAATGAGCAGTTCTTC. The V and J genes are TRBV9 and TRBJ2-1, with D perhaps matching TRBD1 (6 bases). Germline values: CDR1 SGDLS, CDR2 YYNGEE. The CDR3 contains 13 residues. Trimming took 1 base from V and 5 from J, leaving 7 bases between them. Full variable domain (remainder filled in from reference TRBV9 and TRBJ2-1): DSGVTQTPKHLITATGQRVTLRCSPRSGDLSVYWYQQSLDQGLQFLIQYYNGEERAKGNILERFSAQQFPDLHSELNLSSLELGDSALYFCASSVSGDNEQFFGPGTRLTVL.

As concerns this clone: Other DNA sequences in the sample encode the same CDR3. This chain joins TRBV7-9 and TRBJ2-7; D remains ambiguous. In germline, CDR1 is SEHNR, CDR2 FQNEAQ (reference sequence). Trimming cost V 1 base and J 2 bases, with 9 bases left between them. This CDR3 has 14 amino acids. The CDR3 DNA is TGTGCCAGCAGCTTAGGAACAAGGCCCTACGAGCAGTACTTC. It specifies CASSLGTRPYEQYF. The whole variable domain, remainder taken from reference TRBV7-9 and TRBJ2-7, is DTGVSQNPRHKITKRGQNVTFRCDPISEHNRLYWYRQTLGQGPEFLTYFQNEAQLEKSRLLSDRFSAERPKGSFSTLEIQRTEQGDSAMYLCASSLGTRPYEQYFGPGTRLTVT.

The chain is built from TRBV5-6 and TRBJ2-7; 7 bases are shared with TRBD1. The CDR3 runs 15 residues. The V segment lost 1 base and the J segment 5 bases; nucleotides outside the gene matches: 9. Germline CDR1 SGHDT, CDR2 YYEEEE. CDR3 coding DNA: TGTGCCAGCAGCTTGTACAGGGGTTTAGGGAACGAGCAGTACTTC. Translating it yields CASSLYRGLGNEQYF.

The chain carries TRBV18 and TRBJ2-1, with 7 bases identical to TRBD2. Per germline, CDR1 KGHSH and CDR2 LQKENI. V shed 7 bases, J shed 4 bases, and the junction held 7 bases outside the gene matches. This CDR3 region has 14 residues. The CDR3 region is CASFSGDLYNEQFF. The DNA of the CDR3 is TGTGCCAGCTTCAGCGGGGATCTATACAATGAGCAGTTCTTC.

The chain links TRBV5-4 to TRBJ2-3; 7 positions match TRBD2. Germline loops: CDR1 SGHNT, CDR2 YYREEE (reference sequence). The CDR3 spans 12 residues. J lost 1 base, V lost 7 bases, and 0 bases had no gene match. The CDR3 reads CASGGGTDTQYF. CDR3 DNA: TGTGCCAGCGGGGGGGGCACAGATACGCAGTATTTT.

Only one count was recorded for this clone. The chain joins TRBV10-1 to TRBJ2-7; 14 bases fit TRBD2. J was trimmed by 5 bases and V by 2 bases; bases with no gene match: 8. Germline V lookup: CDR1 WNHNN, CDR2 SYGVQD (reference sequence). The CDR3 runs to 17 residues. The CDR3 DNA reads as TGCGCCAGCAGTGAGGCGTATGGGACTAGCGGGAGCGACGAGCAGTACTTC. The encoded protein is CASSEAYGTSGSDEQYF.

J is TRBJ1-1 and V is TRBV4-1; perhaps TRBD1 as D (5 bases). The germline V gene has CDR1 MGHRA and CDR2 YSYEKL. Trimming shortened V by 0 bases and J by 5 bases, and 13 bases separated the two germline ends. This CDR3 region has 15 residues. CDR3 in DNA: TGCGCCAGCAGCCAAGACGCAGGGCGGCAGACTGAAGCTTTCTTT. Translation gives CASSQDAGRQTEAFF.

The rearrangement joins TRBV7-9 to TRBJ2-3; D perhaps matches TRBD1 (5 bases). The CDR3 extends over 14 amino acids. Germline assignment: CDR1 SEHNR and CDR2 FQNEAQ (reference sequence). The V end was cut by 4 bases, the J end by 6 bases, with 14 bases between. In nucleotides, the CDR3 is TGTGCCAGCAGCTCCAGGGTCAGGATGGATACGCAGTATTTT. It encodes CASSSRVRMDTQYF.

This clone was found once. For the CDR3, the DNA is TGTGCCAGCAGCCGCGAGGAGGGGATGAACACTGAAGCTTTCTTT. This gives the protein CASSREEGMNTEAFF. The rearrangement uses TRBV6-4 and TRBJ1-1; D is perhaps TRBD1 (5 bases). Trimming cost V 6 bases and J 0 bases, with 14 bases left between them. The CDR3 runs to 15 residues. Germline V lookup: CDR1 MRHNA, CDR2 SNTAGT.

The chain is built from TRBV9 and TRBJ2-1, with TRBD2 as a possible D gene (5 bases). The germline CDR1 and CDR2 sequences are SGDLS and YYNGEE. The V and J ends lost 5 bases and 9 bases respectively, with 12 bases between them. The CDR3 consists of 12 residues. The CDR3 sequence: CASRALEAEQFF. The CDR3 DNA reads as TGTGCCAGCAGAGCACTAGAAGCTGAGCAGTTCTTC.

The J gene is TRBJ1-5, the V gene TRBV5-6; D possibly corresponds to TRBD1 (5 bases). Trimming took off 5 bases at V and 1 base at J, with 13 bases between the two ends. CDR3 length: 15 residues. Germline values: CDR1 SGHDT, CDR2 YYEEEE. This chain's CDR3 is CASSEGRGSNQPQHF. The CDR3 bases are TGTGCCAGCAGTGAGGGGCGCGGGAGCAATCAGCCCCAGCATTTT.

The genes are TRBV4-3 and TRBJ2-1, with D uncertain. The V end was cut by 1 base, the J end by 4 bases, with 11 bases between. This CDR3 spans 15 amino acids. Per the germline V gene, CDR1 is LGHNA and CDR2 is YSLEER. CDR3 sequence (DNA): TGCGCCAGCAGCCAAGGTGGCTGGGCTTACAATGAGCAGTTCTTC. As protein: CASSQGGWAYNEQFF.

This clone came up once. The genes are TRBV7-9 and TRBJ2-3, with D possibly matching TRBD1 (6 bases). Germline V gene sequence: CDR1 SEHNR, CDR2 FQNEAQ (reference sequence). V was trimmed by 5 bases and J by 5 bases, leaving 8 bases between them. CDR3 length: 12 amino acids. The CDR3 nucleotides are TGTGCCAGCAGCACAGGGCAAGATACGCAGTATTTT. Amino acid sequence: CASSTGQDTQYF.

The genes are TRBV19 and TRBJ2-7; no clear D. The CDR3 is 15 residues long. CDR1 is LNHDA, CDR2 SQIVND, per germline (reference sequence). Trimming removed 1 base from V and 5 bases from J, with 15 bases in between. DNA for the CDR3: TGTGCCAGTAGTATAGCATTTAGACAAATGGACGAGCAGTACTTC. It specifies CASSIAFRQMDEQYF. The whole variable domain, remainder taken from reference TRBV19 and TRBJ2-7, is DGGITQSPKYLFRKEGQNVTLSCEQNLNHDAMYWYRQDPGQGLRLIYYSQIVNDFQKGDIAEGYSVSREKKESFPLTVTSAQKNPTAFYLCASSIAFRQMDEQYFGPGTRLTVT.

This clone has just one count. This chain connects TRBV30 to TRBJ2-3, with D maybe TRBD1 (6 bases). V lost 5 bases to trimming and J lost 6 bases, with 6 bases between them. Germline CDR1 GTSNPN, CDR2 SVGIG (reference sequence). The CDR3 loop spans 10 amino acids. CDR3 nucleotide sequence: TGTGCCTGGCAGGGGGATACGCAGTATTTT. It is translated as CAWQGDTQYF.

The chain has TRBV29-1 and TRBJ2-2; possible D gene TRBD1, 6 bases. Per germline, CDR1 SQVTM and CDR2 ANQGSEA. The CDR3 is made up of 15 amino acids. V gave up 3 bases and J gave up 5 bases, with 16 bases separating them. CDR3 residues: CSVEPRDTETGELFF. DNA of the CDR3: TGCAGCGTTGAGCCCCGGGACACAGAAACCGGGGAGCTGTTTTTT.